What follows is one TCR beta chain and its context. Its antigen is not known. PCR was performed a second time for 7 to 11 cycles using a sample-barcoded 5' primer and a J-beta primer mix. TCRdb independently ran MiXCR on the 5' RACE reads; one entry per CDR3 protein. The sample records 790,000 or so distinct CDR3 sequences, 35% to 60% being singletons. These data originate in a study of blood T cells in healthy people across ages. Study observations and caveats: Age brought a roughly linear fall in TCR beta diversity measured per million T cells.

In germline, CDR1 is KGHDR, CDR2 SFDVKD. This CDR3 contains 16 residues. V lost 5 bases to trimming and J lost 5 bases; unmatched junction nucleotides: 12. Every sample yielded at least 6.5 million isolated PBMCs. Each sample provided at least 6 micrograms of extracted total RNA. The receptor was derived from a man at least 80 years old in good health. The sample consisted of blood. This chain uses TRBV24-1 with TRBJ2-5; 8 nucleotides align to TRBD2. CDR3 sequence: CATSGAGVLESETQYF. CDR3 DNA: TGTGCCACCAGTGGAGCGGGAGTATTAGAATCGGAGACCCAGTACTTC.